This TCR beta chain was identified during a study of CD8 T cells in ankylosing spondylitis. Overall study findings and caveats: What seemed typical of ankylosing spondylitis blood was a TCR beta motif built from about 8 highly homologous variants.

The germline V gene has CDR1 SGHTA and CDR2 FQGNSA. The CDR3 is made up of 14 amino acids. With 5 bases removed from V and 5 bases from J, the gap between germline ends came to 14 bases. This clonotype was counted between two and nine times. What it binds is unknown. From the 5' RACE reads, TCRdb called clonotypes with MiXCR, one entry per CDR3 protein. The profile shows roughly 700,000 distinct CDR3 sequences, 15% to 20% of them singletons. The rearrangement links TRBV7-2 to TRBJ2-3; D call uncertain. Sequenced: blood, either unsorted or a sorted T cell fraction (not recorded which). The TCR was taken from a male donor with ankylosing spondylitis. In DNA, the CDR3 is TGTGCCAGCAGCCTATTCTGGGTACAAGATACGCAGTATTTT. Protein sequence: CASSLFWVQDTQYF.